This T cell receptor (beta chain) was documented in a study of cytomegalovirus exposure and HLA in healthy donors. The donors were healthy bone marrow donors. When sampled, the donors appeared nominally healthy, though they likely had unrecorded immune exposures. Germline V gene lookup returns CDR1 SQVTM and CDR2 ANQGSEA. This CDR3 is 13 amino acids long. Between the trimmed V and J ends, which lost 3 bases and 3 bases, there was a span of 9 bases. 60 Vbeta and 13 Jbeta primers were used in PCR. TCRdb's table, derived via immunoSEQ multiplex PCR, lists solely in-frame clones and lacks some. The table lists roughly 200,000 clones, around 70% of them singletons.

V usage is TRBV29-1 and J usage is TRBJ2-4; TRBD2 might be the D (5 bases). Sequencing was carried out using PBMCs. This sequence was found in a male donor in good health and CMV-seronegative. The CDR3 is CSVEGGFKNIQYF. For the CDR3, the DNA is TGCAGCGTTGAGGGCGGGTTCAAAAACATTCAGTACTTC.